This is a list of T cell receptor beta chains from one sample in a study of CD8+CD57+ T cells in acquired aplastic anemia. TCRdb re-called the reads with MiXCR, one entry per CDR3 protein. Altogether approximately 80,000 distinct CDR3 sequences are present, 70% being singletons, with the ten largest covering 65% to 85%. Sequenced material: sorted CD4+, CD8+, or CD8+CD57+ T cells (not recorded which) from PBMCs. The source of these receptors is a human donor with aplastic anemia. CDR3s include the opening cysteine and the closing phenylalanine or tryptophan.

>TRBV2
CASRGSSGYEQYF
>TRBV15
CATSRDYGRRYEQYF
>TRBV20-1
CSARDRLADYNEQFF
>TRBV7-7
CASSLGLAGGNGELFF
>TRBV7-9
CASSQRSVATGELFF
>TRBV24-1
CATSPGDTYEQYF
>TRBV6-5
CASSYSSGSAETQYF
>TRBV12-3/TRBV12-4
CASSLGGGLDNQPQHF
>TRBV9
CASSVEGAENSPLHF
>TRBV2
CASSEAQGAGELFF
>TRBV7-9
CASKSNTEAFF
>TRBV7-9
CASSSEYEQFF
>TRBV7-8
CASSLGVSFNSPLHF
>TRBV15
CATSRALEGGRDTQYF
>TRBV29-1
CSVEGTAAEQYF
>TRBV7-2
CASSKAGGRYEQYF
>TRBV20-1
CSASRQGMTDTQYF
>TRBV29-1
CSVVASWAGRNTEAFF
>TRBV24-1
CATSGTSGRSPTDTQYF
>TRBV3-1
CASSQGQDYEQYF
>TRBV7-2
CASSLVGGPSLHF
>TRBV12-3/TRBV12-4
CASSFGEGYGYTF
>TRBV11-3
CASSLTSGINTQYF
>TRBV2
CASSDTSRKDYGYTF
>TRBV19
CASSRGGTVRYEQYF
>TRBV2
CASRPSGGKQFF
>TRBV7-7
CASSASINNEQFF
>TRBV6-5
CASSYSQANTEAFF
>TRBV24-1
CATSDGQGLNEAFF
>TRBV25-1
CASSRREGVNEQYF
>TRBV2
CASREQAMGEKLFF
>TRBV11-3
CASSLQGGANTQYF
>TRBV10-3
CAIGGTSGGDTYEQYF
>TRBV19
CASSARVPAGLNYEQYF
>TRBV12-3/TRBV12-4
CASRRAGSTGYTF
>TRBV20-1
CSARREGGYNEQFF
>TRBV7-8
CASSSRTDTQYF
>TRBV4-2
CASSQDWQAAGSSNQPQHF
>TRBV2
CASKGQLGIGELFF
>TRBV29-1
CSVATGENEKLFF
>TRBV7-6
CAGGANTDTQYF
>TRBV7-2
CASSSVSGSSYEQYF
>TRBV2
CASRLESGKVDGYTF
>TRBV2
CASRGWRETQYF